The 27 T cell receptor beta chains listed next were all sequenced from one sample in a study of regulatory T cells in long-lasting Graves disease. Arm-PCR of CDR3 regions with iRepertoire HTBI primers generated TCR beta libraries. Each CDR3 protein is one row after TCRdb ran MiXCR on the multiplex PCR reads. The sample carries 400,000 to 550,000 distinct CDR3 sequences, about 15% recorded once. The time point: newly diagnosed GD, antithyroid drugs for less than 3 months. Isolated PBMC RNA provided the starting material for the TCR library. The sample also formed part of further work on T cells in Graves' hyperthyroidism and ophthalmopathy.

Sequences were derived from peripheral blood mononuclear cells (PBMCs), sampled at new diagnosis, from a patient treated with antithyroid drugs. These receptors all stem from a woman under 40 with Graves disease.

Only a few counts were recorded for this clonotype. A much larger clone differs from this one at a single base, so this may be a read error. The gene calls are TRBV20-1 and TRBJ2-7; TRBD2 agrees at 13 bases. V trimming: 4 bases; J trimming: 7 bases; junction bases outside the gene matches: 13. Looked up from germline, CDR1 is DFQATT and CDR2 is SNEGSKA (reference sequence). CDR3 length: 16 residues. The CDR3 loop reads CSATGTSGISYNEQYF. As DNA, the CDR3 is TGCAGTGCTACCGGGACTAGCGGGATCTCCTACAATGAGCAGTACTTC.

This clonotype was seen many times. The chain has TRBV28 and TRBJ2-3; unclear D gene. CDR1 and CDR2 (germline): MDHEN, SYDVKM. This CDR3 is 13 amino acids long. V lost 8 bases to trimming and J lost 4 bases, with 13 bases between them. CDR3 coding DNA: TGTGCCAGCTCCCAGGAGCAACCAGATACGCAGTATTTT. Protein: CASSQEQPDTQYF. Variable domain in full (rest from reference TRBV28 and TRBJ2-3): DVKVTQSSRYLVKRTGEKVFLECVQDMDHENMFWYRQDPGLGLRLIYFSYDVKMKEKGDIPEGYSVSREKKERFSLILESASTNQTSMYLCASSQEQPDTQYFGPGTRLTVL.

This clonotype has a handful of counts. This chain uses TRBV7-6 with TRBJ2-5; 7 bases line up with TRBD2. The ends lost 2 bases at V and 5 bases at J; junction bases unmatched: 2. The CDR3 consists of 13 residues. Germline V gene sequence: CDR1 SGHVS, CDR2 FNYEAQ. CDR3: CASSLRRGETQYF. The CDR3 DNA reads TGTGCCAGCAGCTTAAGGCGGGGGGAGACCCAGTACTTC.

Concerning this clonotype: A much larger clone is a single base away; this may be a read error. This chain joins TRBV28 and TRBJ1-2; D is unclear. Germline V lookup: CDR1 MDHEN, CDR2 SYDVKM. The CDR3 sequence is 13 residues long. The V end lost 3 bases, the J end lost 4 bases, and 9 bases lay between the germline ends. The CDR3 bases are TGTGCCAGCAGTTTTGGACGGACCTATGGCTACACCTTC. It codes for CASSFGRTYGYTF.

Concerning this clonotype: This may be a read error: a much more frequent sequence differs by one nucleotide. Given the absence of the conserved phenylalanine or tryptophan at the CDR3 end, a read error is likely. The rearrangement links TRBV5-8 to TRBJ2-5; D gene uncertain. This CDR3 spans 15 amino acids. Deletions cut 7 bases from V and 2 bases from J, with 18 bases between. CDR1 and CDR2 from the germline V gene are SGHTS and YDEGEE. CDR3 nucleotides: TGTGCCAGCGCCCCCGGCCTCTCCTTGCAAGAGACCCAGTACCTC. Its protein is CASAPGLSLQETQYL.

This clonotype occurred many times. The chain is built from TRBV30 and TRBJ2-7, with D hard to call. In germline, CDR1 is GTSNPN, CDR2 SVGIG (reference sequence). Deletions cut 2 bases from V and 7 bases from J, with 12 bases between. The CDR3 extends over 12 amino acids. CDR3 residues: CAWSFTLREQYF. The CDR3 DNA sequence: TGTGCCTGGAGTTTTACCCTAAGGGAGCAGTACTTC.

This clonotype was detected ten times or more. This chain uses TRBV20-1 with TRBJ2-7; the D gene is possibly TRBD1 (5 bases). Trimming cost V 6 bases and J 1 base, with 13 bases left between them. CDR1 and CDR2 (germline): DFQATT, SNEGSKA (reference sequence). This CDR3 has 13 residues. The chain's CDR3 is CSAPGHESYEQYF. In DNA, the CDR3 is TGCAGTGCCCCCGGACACGAGTCCTACGAGCAGTACTTC.

This clonotype was seen ten or more times. CDR3 in amino acids: CASSLETGGGDEQFF. Written as DNA, the CDR3 is TGTGCCAGCAGCTTAGAGACAGGGGGCGGGGATGAGCAGTTCTTC. This chain connects TRBV7-2 to TRBJ2-1; TRBD1 aligns across 10 bases. The CDR3 is 15 residues long. Germline CDR1 reads SGHTA; CDR2 reads FQGNSA. With V trimmed by 1 base and J by 8 bases, 5 bases remained unmatched.

This clonotype appeared many times. The rearrangement links TRBV5-6 to TRBJ2-3; unclear D gene. V gave up 2 bases and J gave up 2 bases, with 9 bases separating them. Germline assignment: CDR1 SGHDT and CDR2 YYEEEE. CDR3 size: 14 residues. This CDR3 is CASSFISDTDTQYF. The CDR3 DNA is TGTGCCAGCAGCTTTATCTCGGACACAGATACGCAGTATTTT.

The genes are TRBV20-1 and TRBJ2-7; the D is unclear. The ends were cut back, 6 bases at V and 7 bases at J, with 19 bases in the middle. Germline CDR1 is DFQATT and CDR2 is SNEGSKA (reference sequence). The CDR3 is made up of 13 amino acids. CDR3 in DNA: TGCAGTGCACTACGTAATCCAAGAGGTGAGCAGTACTTC. It codes for CSALRNPRGEQYF.

This clonotype was detected a few times. The chain employs TRBV7-9 and TRBJ1-1; D unresolved. Trimming pared 5 bases from V and 1 base from J, leaving 14 bases between. The CDR3 loop spans 15 amino acids. In germline, CDR1 is SEHNR, CDR2 FQNEAQ (reference sequence). CDR3 in amino acids: CASSPVGLQNTEAFF. The DNA of the CDR3 is TGTGCCAGCAGCCCCGTAGGACTCCAGAACACTGAAGCTTTCTTT.

In its sample, this clonotype was seen many times. The CDR3 coding sequence is TGCGCCAGCAGGGGGGTTCTGAACACTGAAGCTTTCTTT. Amino acids: CASRGVLNTEAFF. The chain couples TRBV5-1 to TRBJ1-1; D is possibly TRBD1 (5 bases). CDR1 is SGHRS, CDR2 YFSETQ, per germline. The CDR3 runs to 13 residues. Trimming pared 5 bases from V and 0 bases from J, leaving 8 bases between.

Notes on this clonotype: It differs at one base from a far larger clone, so likely a read error. The gene calls are TRBV11-2 and TRBJ2-1; no definite D call. This CDR3 contains 13 residues. Germline V lookup: CDR1 SGHAT, CDR2 FQNNGV. The CDR3 DNA sequence: TGTGCCAGCAGCTTCCGGCCTCAAGAGACCCTGTACTTC. This translates into CASSFRPQETLYF.

The table lists this clonotype with a few counts. This chain connects TRBV5-1 to TRBJ2-7; 7 positions agree with TRBD2. There are 14 residues in the CDR3. Germline CDR1 SGHRS, CDR2 YFSETQ. Trimming removed 4 bases from V and 7 bases from J; junction bases left unmatched: 11. CDR3 sequence (DNA): TGCGCCAGCAGCCCGATAGCGGGCCTTGGGGAGCAGTACTTC. This translates into CASSPIAGLGEQYF. The whole variable domain, remainder taken from reference TRBV5-1 and TRBJ2-7, is KAGVTQTPRYLIKTRGQQVTLSCSPISGHRSVSWYQQTPGQGLQFLFEYFSETQRNKGNFPGRFSGRQFSNSRSEMNVSTLELGDSALYLCASSPIAGLGEQYFGPGTRLTVT.

Many counts were recorded for this clonotype. The chain has TRBV7-9 and TRBJ2-4; D remains unclear. Germline V gives CDR1 SEHNR, CDR2 FQNEAQ (reference sequence). With 6 bases removed from V and 5 bases from J, the gap between germline ends came to 11 bases. The CDR3 totals 13 residues. The CDR3: CASSRSVENIQYF. In nucleotides, the CDR3 is TGTGCCAGCAGTCGTAGTGTGGAAAACATTCAGTACTTC.

The J gene is TRBJ2-7, the V gene TRBV6-4, with D possibly TRBD1 on 5 matching bases. V lost 2 bases to trimming and J lost 3 bases, with 11 bases between them. The CDR3 consists of 14 residues. Germline CDR1 MRHNA, CDR2 SNTAGT. CDR3 DNA sequence: TGTGCCAGCAGTGACCAGGGCCACTTCTACGAGCAGTACTTC. Translation gives CASSDQGHFYEQYF.

This clonotype was seen many times. V and J are TRBV28 and TRBJ2-2, with TRBD2 identical over 7 bases. CDR1 MDHEN and CDR2 SYDVKM come from the germline V gene. The V segment lost 4 bases and the J segment 2 bases; nucleotides outside the gene matches: 4. This CDR3 comprises 15 residues. CDR3 DNA: TGTGCCAGCAGTTCCGCGGGAGTAAACACCGGGGAGCTGTTTTTT. Translation gives CASSSAGVNTGELFF. The full variable domain, completed using reference TRBV28 and TRBJ2-2, is DVKVTQSSRYLVKRTGEKVFLECVQDMDHENMFWYRQDPGLGLRLIYFSYDVKMKEKGDIPEGYSVSREKKERFSLILESASTNQTSMYLCASSSAGVNTGELFFGEGSRLTVL.

This chain connects TRBV18 to TRBJ2-7, with 10 bases fitting TRBD1. CDR1 is KGHSH, CDR2 LQKENI, per germline. V lost 2 bases and J lost 7; bases outside the gene matches: 8. This CDR3 is built from 15 residues. The DNA of the CDR3 is TGTGCCAGCTCACCAGCCGGGACAGGGGACCGAGAGCAGTACTTC. Translated, it gives CASSPAGTGDREQYF. Variable domain in full (rest from reference TRBV18 and TRBJ2-7): NAGVMQNPRHLVRRRGQEARLRCSPMKGHSHVYWYRQLPEEGLKFMVYLQKENIIDESGMPKERFSAEFPKEGPSILRIQQVVRGDSAAYFCASSPAGTGDREQYFGPGTRLTVT.

This clonotype was detected many times. V is TRBV2 and J is TRBJ2-1; the D is unclear. V lost 4 bases to trimming and J lost 6 bases, with 13 bases between them. CDR3 length equals 14 residues. Per germline, CDR1 SNHLY and CDR2 FYNNEI. This CDR3 is CASSVEQAGNEQFF. The CDR3 DNA is TGTGCCAGCAGTGTAGAGCAGGCAGGCAATGAGCAGTTCTTC.

There are many counts of this clonotype. This rearrangement joins TRBV18 to TRBJ2-5, with D hard to call. There are 13 residues in the CDR3. The germline V gene encodes CDR1 KGHSH and CDR2 LQKENI. Trimming took 4 bases from V and 3 from J, leaving 9 bases between them. CDR3 nucleotide sequence: TGTGCCAGCTCACGGCTTCGGGAAGAGACCCAGTACTTC. This translates into CASSRLREETQYF.

About this clonotype itself: This may be a read error, as it is one base from a much larger clone. The chain uses TRBV5-4 and TRBJ2-1; a weak D match, TRBD2 (5 bases). With 9 bases removed from V and 8 bases from J, the gap between germline ends came to 15 bases. There are 12 residues in the CDR3. The germline gives CDR1 SGHNT, CDR2 YYREEE (reference sequence). In DNA, the CDR3 is TGTGCCAACAGTCCCACTAGTGATGAGCAGTTCTTC. Protein product: CANSPTSDEQFF.

This clonotype was counted a few times. The chain employs TRBV5-1 and TRBJ2-5; possibly TRBD1 for D (5 bases). The germline V gene has CDR1 SGHRS and CDR2 YFSETQ. The length of the CDR3 is 14 residues. Trimming removed 0 bases at V and 5 bases at J, with 11 bases between. CDR3 nucleotide sequence: TGCGCCAGCAGCTTGGGACAGTCGACGGAGACCCAGTACTTC. Translated: CASSLGQSTETQYF. Full variable domain (rest looked up from reference TRBV5-1 and TRBJ2-5): KAGVTQTPRYLIKTRGQQVTLSCSPISGHRSVSWYQQTPGQGLQFLFEYFSETQRNKGNFPGRFSGRQFSNSRSEMNVSTLELGDSALYLCASSLGQSTETQYFGPGTRLLVL.

The genes are TRBV19 and TRBJ2-7; TRBD2 is a possible D gene (6 bases). The CDR3 runs 12 residues. V lost 4 bases and J 3 bases, leaving 7 bases between the germline ends. Germline V lookup: CDR1 LNHDA, CDR2 SQIVND (reference sequence). The CDR3 here is CASSKEGYEQYF. CDR3 DNA sequence: TGTGCCAGTAGTAAGGAGGGCTACGAGCAGTACTTC.

At least ten counts were recorded for this clonotype. The chain joins TRBV20-1 to TRBJ1-1; D gene unclear. The CDR3 loop spans 15 amino acids. V was clipped by 0 bases and J by 1 base, with 12 bases between them. The germline V gene has CDR1 DFQATT and CDR2 SNEGSKA (reference sequence). CDR3 loop: CSAREPGNRNTEAFF. CDR3 DNA sequence: TGCAGTGCTAGAGAACCGGGGAACCGGAACACTGAAGCTTTCTTT.

This clonotype turned up a few times. The rearrangement uses TRBV9 and TRBJ2-3; TRBD2 agrees at 9 bases. Germline values: CDR1 SGDLS, CDR2 YYNGEE. The CDR3 runs 17 residues. Trimming removed 0 bases from V and 6 bases from J; junction bases left unmatched: 11. This CDR3 is CASSVGGRAADGDTQYF. CDR3 nucleotides: TGTGCCAGCAGCGTAGGCGGGAGGGCCGCAGATGGCGATACGCAGTATTTT.

This clonotype appeared many times. The genes are TRBV14 and TRBJ2-1, with TRBD2 identical over 10 bases. CDR1 is SGHDN and CDR2 is FVKESK in the germline V gene. This CDR3 has 16 residues. The V segment lost 2 bases and the J segment 3 bases; nucleotides outside the gene matches: 4. The CDR3, as DNA: TGTGCCAGCAGCCAATTAGCGGGAGGCGTCTACAATGAGCAGTTCTTC. Protein sequence: CASSQLAGGVYNEQFF.

The rearrangement joins TRBV2 to TRBJ2-3, with D unclear. Germline V gives CDR1 SNHLY, CDR2 FYNNEI. The V gene lost 5 bases and the J gene lost 0 bases, with 12 bases spanning the gap. This CDR3 contains 15 residues. CDR3 in DNA: TGTGCCAGCAGTTTTGAAGAATCTAGCACAGATACGCAGTATTTT. This codes for CASSFEESSTDTQYF. Using reference TRBV2 and TRBJ2-3 for the parts outside the CDR3, the full variable domain is EPEVTQTPSHQVTQMGQEVILRCVPISNHLYFYWYRQILGQKVEFLVSFYNNEISEKSEIFDDQFSVERPDGSNFTLKIRSTKLEDSAMYFCASSFEESSTDTQYFGPGTRLTVL.